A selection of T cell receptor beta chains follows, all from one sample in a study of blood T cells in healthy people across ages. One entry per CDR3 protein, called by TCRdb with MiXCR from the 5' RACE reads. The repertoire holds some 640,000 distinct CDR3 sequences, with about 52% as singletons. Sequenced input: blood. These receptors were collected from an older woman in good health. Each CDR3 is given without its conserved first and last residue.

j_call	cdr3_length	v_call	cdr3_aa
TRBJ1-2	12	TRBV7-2	ASSPRGRDDGYT
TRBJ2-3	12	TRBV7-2	ASSPPGRQDTQY
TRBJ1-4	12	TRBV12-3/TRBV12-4	ASSLESRYEKLF
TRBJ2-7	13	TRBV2	ASSEEGRGQNEQY
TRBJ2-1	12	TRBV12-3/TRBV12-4	ASSLSYSYNEQF
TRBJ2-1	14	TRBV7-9	ASSHGTSPSYNEQF
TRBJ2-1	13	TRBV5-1	ASSLGAGGSNEQF
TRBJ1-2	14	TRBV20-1	SARDRGWGKDYGYT
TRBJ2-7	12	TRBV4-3	ASSQGGASYEQY
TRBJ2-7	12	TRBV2	ASSERIGSLGQY
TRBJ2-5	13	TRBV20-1	SARDHRRAEETQY
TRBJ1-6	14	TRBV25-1	ASSDGRRSNNSPLH
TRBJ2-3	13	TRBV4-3	ASSQDGTGGDTQY
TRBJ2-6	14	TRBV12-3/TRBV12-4	ASSLRGLTGANVLT
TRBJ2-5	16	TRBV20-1	SARPKGETGKYQETQY
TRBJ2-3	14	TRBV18	ASSPGGRRGTDTQY
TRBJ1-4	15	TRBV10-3	AISERRAVGTNEKLF
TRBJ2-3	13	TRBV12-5	ASGLGAWGTDTQY
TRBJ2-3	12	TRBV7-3	ASSVDLGTDTQY
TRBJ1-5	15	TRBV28	ASSPIWTGHSNQPQH
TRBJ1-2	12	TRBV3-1	ASSQEGGYYGYT
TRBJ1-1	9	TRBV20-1	SARVTVEAF
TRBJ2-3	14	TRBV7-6	ASSVLAGGSTDTQY
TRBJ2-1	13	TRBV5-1	ASSLGGRTYNEQF
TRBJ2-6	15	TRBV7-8	ASSPRTVSSGANVLT
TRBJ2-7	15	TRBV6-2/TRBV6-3	ASSPSPTLGQLHEQY
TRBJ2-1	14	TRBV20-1	SARDWRTGFGNEQF
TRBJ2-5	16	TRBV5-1	ASSWSKSGTGDQETQY
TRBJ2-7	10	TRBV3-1	ASSSNYYEQY
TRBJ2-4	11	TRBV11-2	ASSPGHLNIQY